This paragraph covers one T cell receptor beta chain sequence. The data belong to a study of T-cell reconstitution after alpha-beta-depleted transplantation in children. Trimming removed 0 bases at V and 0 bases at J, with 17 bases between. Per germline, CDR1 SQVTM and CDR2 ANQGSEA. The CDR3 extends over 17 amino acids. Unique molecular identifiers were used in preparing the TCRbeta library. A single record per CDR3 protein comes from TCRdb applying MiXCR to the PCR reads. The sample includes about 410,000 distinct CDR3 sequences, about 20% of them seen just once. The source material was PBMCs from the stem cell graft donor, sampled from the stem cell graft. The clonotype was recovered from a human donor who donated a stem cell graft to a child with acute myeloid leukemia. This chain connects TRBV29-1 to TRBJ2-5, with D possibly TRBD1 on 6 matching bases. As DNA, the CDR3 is TGCAGCGTTGAAGAGACAGGCCAGCTGGGGTACCAAGAGACCCAGTACTTC. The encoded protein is CSVEETGQLGYQETQYF.